Below are 21 T cell receptor beta chains sequenced from a single sample in a study of blood T cell repertoires in COVID-19. Using immunoSEQ multiplex PCR, the repertoire was profiled, and TCRdb retains in-frame clones only, with some absent. The sample carries fewer than 250,000 clones, about 83% recorded once. Specimen: PBMCs or T cells enriched from blood (not recorded which). The receptor source for this set is a woman between 35 and 50 years old who had been exposed to COVID-19.

The chain is built from TRBV5-1 and TRBJ2-7; 9 bases fit TRBD1. CDR1 and CDR2 (germline): SGHRS, YFSETQ. The V segment lost 3 bases and the J segment 2 bases; nucleotides outside the gene matches: 12. This CDR3 is 17 amino acids long. CDR3 sequence reads: CASSSTVPGQGTYEQYF. CDR3 coding DNA: TGCGCCAGCAGCTCCACCGTGCCGGGACAGGGAACCTACGAGCAGTACTTC.

The V gene is TRBV6-5, the J gene TRBJ1-2, with TRBD1 matching 7 bases. The germline V gene encodes CDR1 MNHEY and CDR2 SVGAGI. Germline trimming cut 5 bases from V and 4 bases from J; bases unmatched to any gene: 7. CDR3 length equals 14 residues. This CDR3 is CASSQTGPFYGYTF. CDR3 DNA: TGTGCCAGCAGTCAGACAGGGCCTTTCTATGGCTACACCTTC.

CDR3 loop: CASSEGIANTGELFF. CDR3 coding DNA: TGTGCCAGCAGTGAAGGTATCGCGAACACCGGGGAGCTGTTTTTT. The chain carries TRBV2 and TRBJ2-2; D is undetermined. Germline V lookup: CDR1 SNHLY, CDR2 FYNNEI. The germline V and J ends were trimmed by 1 base and 0 bases, with 6 bases remaining between them. The CDR3 is 15 amino acids. The full variable domain, completed using reference TRBV2 and TRBJ2-2, is EPEVTQTPSHQVTQMGQEVILRCVPISNHLYFYWYRQILGQKVEFLVSFYNNEISEKSEIFDDQFSVERPDGSNFTLKIRSTKLEDSAMYFCASSEGIANTGELFFGEGSRLTVL.

The sample holds a few counts of this clone. The V and J genes are TRBV28 and TRBJ1-5; unclear D gene. CDR3 length: 12 residues. Germline V gene sequence: CDR1 MDHEN, CDR2 SYDVKM. V was pared by 2 bases and J by 5 bases, with 4 bases between. CDR3 sequence (DNA): TGTGCCAGCAGTTTAGCGCATCAGCCCCAGCATTTT. Translated, it gives CASSLAHQPQHF.

J is TRBJ2-2 and V is TRBV19; weak D call: TRBD1 (5 bases). The CDR3 has 14 residues. CDR1 is LNHDA and CDR2 is SQIVND in the germline V gene (reference sequence). The ends were cut back, 3 bases at V and 10 bases at J, with 15 bases in the middle. In nucleotides, the CDR3 is TGTGCCAGTAGTATGAGCAGGGTGGCCGTGGAGCTGTTTTTT. It specifies CASSMSRVAVELFF.

CDR3 nucleotides: TGTGCCAGCAGCTTAGACGGGGGATTTCAAGAGACCCAGTACTTC. Amino acids: CASSLDGGFQETQYF. This sequence joins TRBV7-2 and TRBJ2-5, with a possible D match to TRBD2 (6 bases). The CDR3 is 15 residues long. The V and J ends lost 1 base and 2 bases respectively, with 11 bases between them. Looked up from germline, CDR1 is SGHTA and CDR2 is FQGNSA.

The chain links TRBV24-1 to TRBJ2-2, with 12 bases that match TRBD2. This CDR3 has 14 residues. The V segment lost 9 bases and the J segment 4 bases; nucleotides outside the gene matches: 2. Germline assignment: CDR1 KGHDR and CDR2 SFDVKD. The CDR3 bases are TGTGCCACCGGACTAGCGGGGCGCACCGGGGAGCTGTTTTTT. Translating it yields CATGLAGRTGELFF.

The rearrangement joins TRBV6-6 to TRBJ1-6; 11 nucleotides match TRBD1. This CDR3 has 19 residues. J gave up 5 bases and V 5 bases, and 14 bases lay outside the gene matches. Looked up from germline, CDR1 is MNHNY and CDR2 is SVGAGI (reference sequence). CDR3 in amino acids: CASSLPGGTGGDNNSPLHF. The CDR3 nucleotides read TGTGCCAGCAGTCTCCCCGGAGGGACAGGGGGAGATAATAATTCACCCCTCCACTTT.

This clone was counted once. The rearrangement joins TRBV5-1 to TRBJ2-3; 10 bases align to TRBD2. V trimming: 5 bases; J trimming: 4 bases; junction bases outside the gene matches: 7. The CDR3 is 15 residues long. CDR1 is SGHRS, CDR2 YFSETQ, per germline. DNA for the CDR3: TGCGCCAGCAGTTTAGCGGGGGGTCTCCCAGATACGCAGTATTTT. This codes for CASSLAGGLPDTQYF. The complete variable domain, with remaining parts taken from reference TRBV5-1 and TRBJ2-3, reads KAGVTQTPRYLIKTRGQQVTLSCSPISGHRSVSWYQQTPGQGLQFLFEYFSETQRNKGNFPGRFSGRQFSNSRSEMNVSTLELGDSALYLCASSLAGGLPDTQYFGPGTRLTVL.

The V call is TRBV19, the J call TRBJ2-5; D is unresolved. Trimming cost V 2 bases and J 5 bases, with 12 bases left between them. CDR1 and CDR2 from the germline V gene are LNHDA and SQIVND (reference sequence). The CDR3 sequence is 14 residues long. The CDR3, as DNA: TGTGCCAGTAGTATATCTGGCAGCAGGGAGACCCAGTACTTC. Residues: CASSISGSRETQYF.

This chain uses TRBV2 with TRBJ2-5; unclear D gene. Trimming took 6 bases from V and 4 from J, leaving 12 bases between them. CDR1 and CDR2 from the germline V gene are SNHLY and FYNNEI. The CDR3 totals 13 residues. CDR3 sequence: CASSREEIETQYF. CDR3 in DNA: TGTGCCAGCAGCAGAGAGGAGATAGAGACCCAGTACTTC.

In this sample, this clone turned up once. The chain employs TRBV6-6 and TRBJ2-7; 9 nucleotides align to TRBD1. The germline V gene encodes CDR1 MNHNY and CDR2 SVGAGI (reference sequence). This CDR3 is built from 13 residues. The V segment lost 3 bases and the J segment 4 bases; nucleotides outside the gene matches: 1. CDR3: CASSYDRGYEQYF. CDR3 sequence (DNA): TGTGCCAGCAGTTATGACAGGGGGTACGAGCAGTACTTC.

This chain joins TRBV7-8 and TRBJ1-3, with 7 bases fitting TRBD1. Germline V gene lookup returns CDR1 SGHVS and CDR2 FQNEAQ. This CDR3 is built from 17 residues. The junction had 10 bases not matched to a gene; V was cut back by 5 bases and J by 0 bases. The CDR3 DNA follows: TGTGCCAGCAGCAAGACGCAGACAGGGTTCTCTGGAAACACCATATATTTT. As protein: CASSKTQTGFSGNTIYF.

This clone was seen just once. The rearrangement joins TRBV19 to TRBJ2-1, with 7 bases aligning to TRBD2. The CDR3 is 17 amino acids. After removal of 6 bases from V and 1 base from J, the junction contained 12 bases not matched to a gene. The germline V gene has CDR1 LNHDA and CDR2 SQIVND (reference sequence). In DNA form, the CDR3 reads TGTGCCAGTAGACCTCGCGGGGCACTAGCGTCCTACAATGAGCAGTTCTTC. Amino acid sequence: CASRPRGALASYNEQFF.

This clone occurred once. This chain joins TRBV7-3 and TRBJ2-5; 15 bases agree with TRBD2. The CDR3 is 18 residues long. Trimming cost V 7 bases and J 1 base; bases outside gene matches: 10. The germline V gene has CDR1 SGHTA and CDR2 FQGTGA. DNA of the CDR3: TGTGCCAGCAAGGCGGGACTAGCGGGGGGATTACTCCAAGAGACCCAGTACTTC. It translates to CASKAGLAGGLLQETQYF.

The chain recombines TRBV10-3 with TRBJ2-3; 11 bases are shared with TRBD2. Losses at the gene ends were 4 bases for V and 2 bases for J; bases not matched to a gene: 8. This CDR3 is 17 amino acids long. The germline gives CDR1 ENHRY, CDR2 SYGVKD. CDR3 sequence (DNA): TGTGCCATCAGTGGCGATCTAGCGGGGGGAATCACAGATACGCAGTATTTT. It codes for CAISGDLAGGITDTQYF.

The chain links TRBV7-3 to TRBJ1-6, with D possibly being TRBD1 (5 bases). Germline CDR1 SGHTA, CDR2 FQGTGA. V was shortened by 1 base and J by 10 bases, with 11 bases between the two germline ends. The CDR3 spans 14 residues. CDR3 nucleotides: TGTGCCAGCAGCTTAATAGGGGTAGGATCACCCCTCCACTTT. It specifies CASSLIGVGSPLHF.

This chain links TRBV6-5 with TRBJ2-3; TRBD2 is a possible D gene (7 bases). The CDR3 loop spans 15 amino acids. The germline V and J ends were trimmed by 2 bases and 6 bases, with 15 bases remaining between them. Germline values: CDR1 MNHEY, CDR2 SVGAGI. CDR3 nucleotide sequence: TGTGCCAGCAGTTACGGGGGGGGCCGGTCCGATACGCAGTATTTT. It codes for CASSYGGGRSDTQYF.

The CDR3 sequence is CASTPLAGGRYNEQFF. CDR3 DNA: TGTGCCAGCACCCCCTTAGCGGGGGGCCGGTACAATGAGCAGTTCTTC. V is TRBV2 and J is TRBJ2-1; 10 bases map to TRBD2. The CDR3 is 16 amino acids. Losses at the gene ends were 7 bases for V and 4 bases for J; bases not matched to a gene: 10. Germline CDR1 reads SNHLY; CDR2 reads FYNNEI. Full variable domain (missing parts from reference TRBV2 and TRBJ2-1): EPEVTQTPSHQVTQMGQEVILRCVPISNHLYFYWYRQILGQKVEFLVSFYNNEISEKSEIFDDQFSVERPDGSNFTLKIRSTKLEDSAMYFCASTPLAGGRYNEQFFGPGTRLTVL.

The CDR3 loop reads CASSLPEVPAGNTIYF. The CDR3 nucleotides read TGTGCCAGCAGCTTACCGGAGGTCCCCGCTGGAAACACCATATATTTT. The chain uses TRBV13 and TRBJ1-3, with D unresolved. Germline lookup yields CDR1 PRHDT and CDR2 FYEKMQ (reference sequence). V shed 2 bases and J shed 2 bases, with 13 bases lying between them. The CDR3 has 16 amino acids. The entire variable domain, with the rest obtained from reference TRBV13 and TRBJ1-3, is as follows: AAGVIQSPRHLIKEKRETATLKCYPIPRHDTVYWYQQGPGQDPQFLISFYEKMQSDKGSIPDRFSAQQFSDYHSELNMSSLELGDSALYFCASSLPEVPAGNTIYFGEGSWLTVV.

This clone was detected once. This rearrangement joins TRBV6-5 to TRBJ1-5, with 8 positions matching TRBD1. CDR1 MNHEY and CDR2 SVGAGI come from the germline V gene. J gave up 0 bases and V 7 bases, and 5 bases lay outside the gene matches. This CDR3 spans 15 amino acids. CDR3 sequence reads: CASTQTGVSNQPQHF. As DNA, the CDR3 is TGTGCCAGCACCCAGACAGGGGTTAGCAATCAGCCCCAGCATTTT.